This TCR beta chain originates from a study of CD8 T cells in ankylosing spondylitis. In the case of this clonotype: Its antigen is not known. Possible read error: a much larger clone is one base away.

The study, taken as a whole, reports: Reported data indicate significant enrichment of disease-linked clones within matched ankylosing spondylitis synovial fluid.

The germline V gene has CDR1 LGHDT and CDR2 YNNKEL (reference sequence). This CDR3 comprises 15 residues. One entry per CDR3 protein, called by TCRdb with MiXCR from the 5' RACE reads. The table has 210,000 or so distinct CDR3 sequences, approximately 8.4% seen once. This clonotype was sampled from a female donor with ankylosing spondylitis or in good health (not recorded which). This chain joins TRBV3-1 and TRBJ2-1; D not certain. Material for sequencing was blood, either unsorted or a sorted T cell fraction (not recorded which). Written as DNA, the CDR3 is TGTGCCTGCAGCCCTGGGTCCCACTCCTACAATGAGCAGTTCTTC. Translated: CACSPGSHSYNEQFF.